This is a list of T cell receptor beta chains from one sample in a study of blood T cell repertoires in COVID-19. This table comes from immunoSEQ multiplex PCR, and its TCRdb copy is limited to in-frame clones, with some not included. In the table there are around 220,000 clones, roughly 90% of which are singletons. Source material: peripheral blood. These receptors were collected from a man aged 40-49 years with active or convalescent COVID-19. The CDR3 runs from the conserved cysteine through the conserved F or W. The order of the fields is J gene, D gene, clone size, V gene, CDR3 DNA, CDR3 protein. The D gene is left open where the match is weak. Some rows have no size entry. The others give once, few or many, or a class for an expanded clone.

>TRBJ1-6|-|-|TRBV21-1
TGTGCCAGCAGCACTTGGACAGGGACGATTAATTCACCCCTCCACTTT
CASSTWTGTINSPLHF
>TRBJ2-5|TRBD2|-|TRBV9
TGTGCCAGCAGCGTAGGACTAGCGGGAGGTGGAGAGACCCAGTACTTC
CASSVGLAGGGETQYF
>TRBJ1-5|-|-|TRBV27
TGTGCCAGCAGGGTGACAGGAAATCAGCCCCAGCATTTT
CASRVTGNQPQHF
>TRBJ2-7|TRBD1|-|TRBV19
TGTGCCAGCACCACGGGGGACAGGGGGAGACCCATGTACTTC
CASTTGDRGRPMYF
>TRBJ1-6|TRBD1|-|TRBV27
TGTGCCAGCAGTTCAGGGGGCCGGGATTCACCCCTCCACTTT
CASSSGGRDSPLHF
>TRBJ1-1|TRBD1|once|TRBV12-3/TRBV12-4
TGTGCCAGCAGCCGGGACAGTCCGGAAGCTTTCTTT
CASSRDSPEAFF
>TRBJ1-1|-|once|TRBV28
TGTGCCAGCACCCTAACCCCTCAGGGCGGGGACACTGAAGCTTTCTTT
CASTLTPQGGDTEAFF
>TRBJ1-1|-|-|TRBV5-1
TGCGCCAGCAGCTTGGACCTGAGGCGAGGGAACACTGAAGCTTTCTTT
CASSLDLRRGNTEAFF
>TRBJ1-2|-|once|TRBV28
TGTGCCAGCAGTTTAAGTAGCTATGGCTACACCTTC
CASSLSSYGYTF
>TRBJ2-3|TRBD2|-|TRBV7-2
TGTGCCAGCAGCTTAGAAAGCGGGGGGGCAAGAGATACGCAGTATTTT
CASSLESGGARDTQYF
>TRBJ1-5|TRBD1|-|TRBV27
TGTGCCAGCGGGACAGCAGGGTCTGGTCAGCCCCAGCATTTT
CASGTAGSGQPQHF
>TRBJ2-2|TRBD2|once|TRBV5-4
TGTGCCAGCAGCTTGGACCTAGCGGGAGCCGGGGAGCTGTTTTTT
CASSLDLAGAGELFF
>TRBJ1-1|TRBD1|-|TRBV6-5
TGTGCCAGCCATAGGGACAGGGCGACCACTGAAGCTTTCTTT
CASHRDRATTEAFF
>TRBJ1-5|-|-|TRBV19
TGTGCCAGTAGTATTGGGCCGTATCAGCCCCAGCATTTT
CASSIGPYQPQHF
>TRBJ1-4|TRBD1|-|TRBV18
TGTGCCAGCTCACGGTATGACAGGGGAACTAATGAAAAACTGTTTTTT
CASSRYDRGTNEKLFF
>TRBJ2-5|-|-|TRBV19
TGTGCCAGTAGTATCCCGGTGGGTACGGGAGAGACCCAGTACTTC
CASSIPVGTGETQYF
>TRBJ1-5|-|once|TRBV27
TGTGCCAGCAGTCTGGGCAATAATCAGCCCCAGCATTTT
CASSLGNNQPQHF
>TRBJ1-2|TRBD1|few|TRBV18
TGTGCCAGCTCTCCGATTGGGACAGGGGGTGACTATGGCTACACCTTC
CASSPIGTGGDYGYTF
>TRBJ1-4|-|once|TRBV9
TGTGCCAGCAGCCCCCGCGTACGGCAGGGGTCTGCAACTAATGAAAAACTGTTTTTT
CASSPRVRQGSATNEKLFF
>TRBJ2-6|TRBD1|-|TRBV5-4
TGTGCCAGCAGCCCTGACAGGGCCGGGGCCAACGTCCTGACTTTC
CASSPDRAGANVLTF
>TRBJ2-2|TRBD2|few|TRBV27
TGTGCCAGTCGAATCTCAAGCGGGAGGAGCGACACCGGGGAGCTGTTTTTT
CASRISSGRSDTGELFF
>TRBJ2-2|-|-|TRBV7-9
TGTGCCAGCAGCACGGACTTCACCGGGGAGCTGTTTTTT
CASSTDFTGELFF
>TRBJ2-1|TRBD2|-|TRBV3-1/TRBV3-2
TGTGCCAGCGAAGCTAGCGGCGACAATGAGCAGTTCTTC
CASEASGDNEQFF
>TRBJ1-5|TRBD1|-|TRBV3-1/TRBV3-2
TGTGCCAGCAGCCACCGGCCCTACAGGGGGGGCCAGCCCCAGCATTTT
CASSHRPYRGGQPQHF
>TRBJ1-2|TRBD1|-|TRBV5-1
TGCGCCAGCAGCCTAGAGGTGACAGGGGATGGCTACACCTTC
CASSLEVTGDGYTF
>TRBJ2-5|TRBD2|-|TRBV5-1
TGCGCCAGCAGCTTGGGGCCTAGCGGGTACCAAGAGACCCAGTACTTC
CASSLGPSGYQETQYF
>TRBJ1-4|-|-|TRBV6-5
TGTGCCAGCAGTTACTCGGAGACGGGGAATGAAAAACTGTTTTTT
CASSYSETGNEKLFF
>TRBJ1-3|-|-|TRBV5-1
TGCGCCAGCAGCTTGGCCCGTGGAAACACCATATATTTT
CASSLARGNTIYF
>TRBJ2-7|-|once|TRBV5-4
TGTGCCAGCAGCTCCATGACGGGGACCTACGAGCAGTACTTC
CASSSMTGTYEQYF
>TRBJ2-1|TRBD2|once|TRBV20-1
TGCAGTGCTAGTAAAGGGACCGAGCTACTAGCGGACCCTAGGAATGAGCAGTTCTTC
CSASKGTELLADPRNEQFF
>TRBJ2-7|-|-|TRBV3-1/TRBV3-2
TGTGCCAGCAGCCAAGAATCAGGGAGCGGGTACGAGCAGTACTTC
CASSQESGSGYEQYF
>TRBJ1-2|-|few|TRBV27
TGTGCCAGCAGGGACTTCTATGGCTACACCTTC
CASRDFYGYTF
>TRBJ2-7|TRBD1|-|TRBV19
TGTGCCAGTAGTATGCAAGGAAGGGACAGGGGTACCTACGAGCAGTACTTC
CASSMQGRDRGTYEQYF
>TRBJ2-1|TRBD1|-|TRBV28
TGTGCCAGCCCTCCGGGGACAGGGTACGGCTACAATGAGCAGTTCTTC
CASPPGTGYGYNEQFF
>TRBJ1-2|TRBD1|-|TRBV7-9
TGTGCCAGCAGGGATCATACAGGGGGCTATGGCTACACCTTC
CASRDHTGGYGYTF
>TRBJ1-1|-|-|TRBV30
TGTGCCTGGAGTGTTCAGGGTTTCGAAGCTTTCTTT
CAWSVQGFEAFF
>TRBJ2-1|TRBD1|-|TRBV5-5
TGTGCCAGCAGCTTGGTGGACAGGGGCTACAATGAGCAGTTCTTC
CASSLVDRGYNEQFF
>TRBJ2-1|-|-|TRBV28
TGTGCCAGCAGTTCAAACAGGGTCGAGTACAATGAGCAGTTCTTC
CASSSNRVEYNEQFF
>TRBJ1-5|TRBD1|-|TRBV23-1
TGCGCCAGCATCTGGGACAGGGGTTATAGCAATCAGCCCCAGCATTTT
CASIWDRGYSNQPQHF
>TRBJ2-3|TRBD2|-|TRBV2
TGTGCCAGCAGTCAAGGCCGGACTAGCGAACGCACAGATACGCAGTATTTT
CASSQGRTSERTDTQYF
>TRBJ2-1|TRBD2|few|TRBV7-2
TGTGCCAGCAGCTTAACGGCGGGGGGGCATAATGAGCAGTTCTTC
CASSLTAGGHNEQFF